A single count supports the clone carrying this T cell receptor (beta chain). This entry belongs to a study of blood T cell repertoires in COVID-19. At the level of the study: The United States, Italy and Spain were the sources of the acute and convalescent COVID-19 samples. T cells, B-cell-depleted T cells, or PBMCs provided the cDNA or gDNA that served as material.

V lost 4 bases and J lost 4, with 8 bases in between. The germline gives CDR1 SGHVS, CDR2 FQNEAQ. The CDR3 has 13 residues. Authors' data handling: Estimation of nucleated cell counts relied on the amplification of reference gene primers. Data came from immunoSEQ multiplex PCR; TCRdb stores just in-frame clones and leaves some out. Clone size and V and J calls were adopted from that table, with D and trimming inferred from the DNA. Of hundreds of thousands of clones in the sample, around four fifths were seen once. This sequence was found in a woman of 80 years or more with acute or convalescent COVID-19. The source material was peripheral blood. V is TRBV7-8 and J is TRBJ1-5, with TRBD1 as a possible D gene (5 bases). CDR3 protein: CASSSRANQPQHF. The CDR3 DNA is TGTGCCAGCAGCTCCAGGGCTAATCAGCCCCAGCATTTT.